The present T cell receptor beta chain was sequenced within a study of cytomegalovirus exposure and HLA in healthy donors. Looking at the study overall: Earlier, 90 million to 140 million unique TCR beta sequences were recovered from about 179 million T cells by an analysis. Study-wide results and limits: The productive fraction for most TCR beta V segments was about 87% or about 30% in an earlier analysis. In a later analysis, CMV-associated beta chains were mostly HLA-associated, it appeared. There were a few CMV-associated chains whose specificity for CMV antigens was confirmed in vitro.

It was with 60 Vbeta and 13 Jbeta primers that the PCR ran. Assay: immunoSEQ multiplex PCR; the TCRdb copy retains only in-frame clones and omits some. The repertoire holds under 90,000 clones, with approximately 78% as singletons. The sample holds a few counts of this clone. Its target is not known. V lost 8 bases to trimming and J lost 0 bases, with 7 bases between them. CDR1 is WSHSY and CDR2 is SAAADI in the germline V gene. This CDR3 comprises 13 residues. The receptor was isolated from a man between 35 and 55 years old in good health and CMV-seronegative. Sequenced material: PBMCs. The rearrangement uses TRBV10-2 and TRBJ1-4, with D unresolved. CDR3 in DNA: TGCGCCAGCCGGAGGCCAACTAATGAAAAACTGTTTTTT. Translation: CASRRPTNEKLFF.